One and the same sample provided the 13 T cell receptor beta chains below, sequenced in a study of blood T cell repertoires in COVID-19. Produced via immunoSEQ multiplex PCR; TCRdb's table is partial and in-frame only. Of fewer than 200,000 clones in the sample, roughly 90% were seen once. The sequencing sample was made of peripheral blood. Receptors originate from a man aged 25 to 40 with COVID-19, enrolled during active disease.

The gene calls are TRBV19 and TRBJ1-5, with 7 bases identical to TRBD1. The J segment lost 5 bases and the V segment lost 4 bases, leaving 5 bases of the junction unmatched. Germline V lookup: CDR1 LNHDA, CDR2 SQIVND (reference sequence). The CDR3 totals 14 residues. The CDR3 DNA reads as TGTGCCAGTAGTACCGACAGGGAATATCAGCCCCAGCATTTT. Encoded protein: CASSTDREYQPQHF.

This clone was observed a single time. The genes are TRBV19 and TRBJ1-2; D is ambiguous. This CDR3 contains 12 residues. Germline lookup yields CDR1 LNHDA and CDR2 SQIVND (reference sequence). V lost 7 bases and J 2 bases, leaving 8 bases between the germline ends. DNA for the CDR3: TGTGCCAGTAATACACAGAACTATGGCTACACCTTC. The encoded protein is CASNTQNYGYTF.

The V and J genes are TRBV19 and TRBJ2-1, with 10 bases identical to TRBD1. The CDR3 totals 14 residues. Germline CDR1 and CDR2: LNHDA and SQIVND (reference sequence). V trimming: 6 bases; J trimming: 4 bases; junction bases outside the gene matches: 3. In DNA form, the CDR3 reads TGTGCCAGTAGGGACAGGGGGGATTACAATGAGCAGTTCTTC. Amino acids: CASRDRGDYNEQFF.

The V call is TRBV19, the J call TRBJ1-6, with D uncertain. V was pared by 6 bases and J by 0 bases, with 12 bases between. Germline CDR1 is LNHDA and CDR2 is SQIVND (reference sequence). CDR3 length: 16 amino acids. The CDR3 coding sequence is TGTGCCAGTAGCACCACAGAGTTCTCCTATAATTCACCCCTCCACTTT. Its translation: CASSTTEFSYNSPLHF.

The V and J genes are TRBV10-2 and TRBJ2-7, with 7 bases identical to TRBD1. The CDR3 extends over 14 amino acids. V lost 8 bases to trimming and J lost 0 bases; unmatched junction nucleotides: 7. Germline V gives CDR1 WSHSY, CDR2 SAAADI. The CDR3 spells CASGGAGGSYEQYF. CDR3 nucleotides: TGCGCCAGCGGTGGGGCAGGGGGCTCCTACGAGCAGTACTTC.

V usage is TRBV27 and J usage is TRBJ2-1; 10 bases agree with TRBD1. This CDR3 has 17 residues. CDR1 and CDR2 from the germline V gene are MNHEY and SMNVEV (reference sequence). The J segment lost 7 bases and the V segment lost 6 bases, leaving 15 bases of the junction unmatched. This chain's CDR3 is CASRTITGTGVKNEQFF. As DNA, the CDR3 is TGTGCCAGCAGGACAATTACCGGGACAGGGGTTAAGAATGAGCAGTTCTTC.

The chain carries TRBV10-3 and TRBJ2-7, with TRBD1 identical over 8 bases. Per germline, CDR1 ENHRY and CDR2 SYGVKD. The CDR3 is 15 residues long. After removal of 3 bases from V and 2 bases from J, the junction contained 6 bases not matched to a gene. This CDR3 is CAISDFGTGAYEQYF. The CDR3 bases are TGTGCCATCAGTGACTTCGGGACAGGAGCCTACGAGCAGTACTTC.

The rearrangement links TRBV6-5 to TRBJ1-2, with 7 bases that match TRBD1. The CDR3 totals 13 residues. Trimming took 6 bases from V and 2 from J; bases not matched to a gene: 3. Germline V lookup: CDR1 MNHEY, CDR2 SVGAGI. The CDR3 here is CASSDRENYGYTF. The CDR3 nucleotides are TGTGCCAGCAGCGACAGGGAGAACTATGGCTACACCTTC.

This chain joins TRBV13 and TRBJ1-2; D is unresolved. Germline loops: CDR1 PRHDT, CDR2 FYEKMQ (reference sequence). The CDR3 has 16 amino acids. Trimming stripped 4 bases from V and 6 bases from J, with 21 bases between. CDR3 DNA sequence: TGTGCCAGCAGCTCATGGGTCGTGGGAGGGAGTGATGGCTACACCTTC. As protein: CASSSWVVGGSDGYTF.

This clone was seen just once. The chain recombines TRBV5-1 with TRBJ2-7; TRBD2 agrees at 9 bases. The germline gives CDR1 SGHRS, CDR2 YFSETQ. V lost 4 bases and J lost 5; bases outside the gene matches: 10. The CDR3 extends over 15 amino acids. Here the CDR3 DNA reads TGCGCCAGCAGCCCAGGACCTAGCGGGAACCACGAGCAGTACTTC. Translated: CASSPGPSGNHEQYF.

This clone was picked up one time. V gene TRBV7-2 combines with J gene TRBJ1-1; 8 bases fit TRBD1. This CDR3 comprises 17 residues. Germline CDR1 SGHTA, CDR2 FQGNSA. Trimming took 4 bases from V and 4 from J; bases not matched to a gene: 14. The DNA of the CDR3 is TGTGCCAGCAGCTCTTGGGTACTAGACAGGGGAGTCACTGAAGCTTTCTTT. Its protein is CASSSWVLDRGVTEAFF.

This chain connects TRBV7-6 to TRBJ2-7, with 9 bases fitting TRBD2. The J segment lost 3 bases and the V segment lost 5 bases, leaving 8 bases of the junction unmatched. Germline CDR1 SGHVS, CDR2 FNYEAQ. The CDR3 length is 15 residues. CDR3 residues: CASSPRLAEDYEQYF. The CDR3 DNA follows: TGTGCCAGCAGCCCGCGACTAGCGGAAGACTACGAGCAGTACTTC.

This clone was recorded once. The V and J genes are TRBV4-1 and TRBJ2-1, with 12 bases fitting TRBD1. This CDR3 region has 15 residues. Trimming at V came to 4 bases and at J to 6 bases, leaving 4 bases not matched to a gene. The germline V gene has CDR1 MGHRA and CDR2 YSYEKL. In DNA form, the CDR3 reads TGCGCCAGCAGCCCGGGACAGGGGGCGGTCAATGAGCAGTTCTTC. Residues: CASSPGQGAVNEQFF.